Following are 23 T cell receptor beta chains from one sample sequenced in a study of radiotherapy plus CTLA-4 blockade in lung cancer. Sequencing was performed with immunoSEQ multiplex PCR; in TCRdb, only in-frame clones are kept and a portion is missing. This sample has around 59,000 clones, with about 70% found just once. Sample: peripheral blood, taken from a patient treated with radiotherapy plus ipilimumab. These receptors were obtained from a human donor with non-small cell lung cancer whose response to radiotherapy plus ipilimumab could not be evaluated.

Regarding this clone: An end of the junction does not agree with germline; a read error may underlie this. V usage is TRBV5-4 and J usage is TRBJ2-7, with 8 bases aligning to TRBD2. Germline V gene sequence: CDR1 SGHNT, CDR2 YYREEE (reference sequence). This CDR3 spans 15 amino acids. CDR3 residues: CASSRGVAGSYEQYF. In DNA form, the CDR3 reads TGCGCCAGCAGCCGAGGGGTAGCGGGGTCCTACGAGCAGTACTTC.

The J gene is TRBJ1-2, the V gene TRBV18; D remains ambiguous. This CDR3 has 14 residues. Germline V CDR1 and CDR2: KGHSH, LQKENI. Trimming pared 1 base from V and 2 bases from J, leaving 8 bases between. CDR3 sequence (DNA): TGTGCCAGCTCACCACTGGAACAGAACTATGGCTACACCTTC. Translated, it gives CASSPLEQNYGYTF.

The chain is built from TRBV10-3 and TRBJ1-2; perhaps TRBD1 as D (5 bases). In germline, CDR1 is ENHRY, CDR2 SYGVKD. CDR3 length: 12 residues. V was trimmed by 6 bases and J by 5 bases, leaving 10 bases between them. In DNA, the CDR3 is TGTGCCATCAGCGACTCAGGGTATGGCTACACCTTC. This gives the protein CAISDSGYGYTF.

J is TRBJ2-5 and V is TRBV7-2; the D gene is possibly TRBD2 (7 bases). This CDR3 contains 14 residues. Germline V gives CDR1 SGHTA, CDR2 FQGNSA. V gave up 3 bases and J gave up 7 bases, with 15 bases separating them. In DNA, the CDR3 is TGTGCCAGCAGCTTTTCGGGGGGAGGGGGGACCCAGTACTTC. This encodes CASSFSGGGGTQYF.

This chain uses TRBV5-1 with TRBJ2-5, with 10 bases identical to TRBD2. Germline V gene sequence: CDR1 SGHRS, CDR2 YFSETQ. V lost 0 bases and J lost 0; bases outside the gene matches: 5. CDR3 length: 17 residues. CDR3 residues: CASSLVLAGVYQETQYF. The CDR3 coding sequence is TGCGCCAGCAGCTTGGTGCTAGCGGGAGTGTACCAAGAGACCCAGTACTTC.

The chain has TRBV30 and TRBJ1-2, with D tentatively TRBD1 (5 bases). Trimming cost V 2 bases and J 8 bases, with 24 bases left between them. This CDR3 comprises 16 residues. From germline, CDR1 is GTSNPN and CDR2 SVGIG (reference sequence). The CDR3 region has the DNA TGTGCCTGGAGTTTTAACCAGGGAGCGGGAGTGCGAGGCTACACCTTC. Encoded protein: CAWSFNQGAGVRGYTF.

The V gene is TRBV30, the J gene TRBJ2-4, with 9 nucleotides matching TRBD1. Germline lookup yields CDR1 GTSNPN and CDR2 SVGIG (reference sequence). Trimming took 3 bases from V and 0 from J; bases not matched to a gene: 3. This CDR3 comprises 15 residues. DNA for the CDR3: TGTGCCTGGAGGGACAGGGGCTTAGCCAAAAACATTCAGTACTTC. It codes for CAWRDRGLAKNIQYF.

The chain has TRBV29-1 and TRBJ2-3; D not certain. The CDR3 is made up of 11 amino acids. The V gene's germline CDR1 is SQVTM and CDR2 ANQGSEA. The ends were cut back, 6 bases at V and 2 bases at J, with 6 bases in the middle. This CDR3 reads CSVLSTDTQYF. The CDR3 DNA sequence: TGCAGCGTCCTTTCCACAGATACGCAGTATTTT.

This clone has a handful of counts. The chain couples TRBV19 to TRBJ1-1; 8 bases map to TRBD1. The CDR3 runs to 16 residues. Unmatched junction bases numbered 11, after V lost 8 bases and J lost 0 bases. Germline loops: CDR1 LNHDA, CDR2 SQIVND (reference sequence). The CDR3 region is CASYDHRGTMNTEAFF. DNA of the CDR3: TGTGCCAGTTATGATCACAGGGGGACTATGAACACTGAAGCTTTCTTT.

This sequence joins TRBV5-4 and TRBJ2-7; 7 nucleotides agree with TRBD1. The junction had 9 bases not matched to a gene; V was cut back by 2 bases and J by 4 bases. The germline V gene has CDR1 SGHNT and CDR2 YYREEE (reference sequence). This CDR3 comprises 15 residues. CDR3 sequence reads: CASSFGGDRAYEQYF. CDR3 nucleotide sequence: TGTGCCAGCAGCTTCGGTGGGGACAGAGCATACGAGCAGTACTTC. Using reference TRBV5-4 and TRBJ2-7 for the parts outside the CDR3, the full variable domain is ETGVTQSPTHLIKTRGQQVTLRCSSQSGHNTVSWYQQALGQGPQFIFQYYREEENGRGNFPPRFSGLQFPNYSSELNVNALELDDSALYLCASSFGGDRAYEQYFGPGTRLTVT.

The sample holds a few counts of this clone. The CDR3 is CASSQVGTGGPYNEQFF. The CDR3 DNA reads as TGCGCCAGCAGCCAAGTAGGGACGGGGGGGCCCTACAATGAGCAGTTCTTC. The chain recombines TRBV4-1 with TRBJ2-1; 8 bases are a match to TRBD2. In germline, CDR1 is MGHRA, CDR2 YSYEKL. The CDR3 runs to 17 residues. V lost 1 base and J lost 2; bases outside the gene matches: 7.

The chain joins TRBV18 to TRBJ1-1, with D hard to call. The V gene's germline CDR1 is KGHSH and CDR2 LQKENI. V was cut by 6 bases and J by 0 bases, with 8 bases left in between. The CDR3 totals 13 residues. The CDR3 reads CASSSGMNTEAFF. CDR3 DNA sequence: TGTGCCAGCTCTTCGGGAATGAACACTGAAGCTTTCTTT.

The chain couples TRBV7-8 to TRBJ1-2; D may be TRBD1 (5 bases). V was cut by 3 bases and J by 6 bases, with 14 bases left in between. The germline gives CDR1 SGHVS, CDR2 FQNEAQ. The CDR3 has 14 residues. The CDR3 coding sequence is TGTGCCAGCAGCTTCCAGGACACCCCCCATGGCTACACCTTC. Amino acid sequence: CASSFQDTPHGYTF. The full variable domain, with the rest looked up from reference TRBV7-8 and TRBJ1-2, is GAGVSQSPRYKVAKRGQDVALRCDPISGHVSLFWYQQALGQGPEFLTYFQNEAQLDKSGLPSDRFFAERPEGSVSTLKIQRTQQEDSAVYLCASSFQDTPHGYTFGSGTRLTVV.

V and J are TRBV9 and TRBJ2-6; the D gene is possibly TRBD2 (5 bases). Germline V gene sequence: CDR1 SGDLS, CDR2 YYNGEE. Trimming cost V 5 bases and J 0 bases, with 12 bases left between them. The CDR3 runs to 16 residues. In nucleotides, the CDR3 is TGTGCCAGCAGTCTCGGGGAAAGCTCTGGGGCCAACGTCCTGACTTTC. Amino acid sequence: CASSLGESSGANVLTF.

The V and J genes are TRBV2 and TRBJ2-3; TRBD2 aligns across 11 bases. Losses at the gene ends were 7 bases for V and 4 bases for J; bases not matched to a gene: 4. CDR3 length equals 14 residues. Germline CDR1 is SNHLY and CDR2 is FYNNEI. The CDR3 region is CASIGTSGPDTQYF. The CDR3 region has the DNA TGTGCCAGCATTGGGACTAGCGGTCCAGATACGCAGTATTTT.

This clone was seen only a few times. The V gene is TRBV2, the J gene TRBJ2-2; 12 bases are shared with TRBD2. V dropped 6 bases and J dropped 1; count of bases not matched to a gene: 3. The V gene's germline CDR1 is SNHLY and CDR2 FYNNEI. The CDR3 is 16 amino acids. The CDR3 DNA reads TGTGCCAGCAGCCCACTAGCGGGAGGGAACACCGGGGAGCTGTTTTTT. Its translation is CASSPLAGGNTGELFF.

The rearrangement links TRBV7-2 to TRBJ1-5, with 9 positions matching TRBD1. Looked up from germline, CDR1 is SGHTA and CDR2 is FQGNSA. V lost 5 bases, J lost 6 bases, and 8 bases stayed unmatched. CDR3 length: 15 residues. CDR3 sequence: CASSARTGVAQPQHF. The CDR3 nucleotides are TGTGCCAGCAGCGCCAGGACAGGGGTGGCTCAGCCCCAGCATTTT.

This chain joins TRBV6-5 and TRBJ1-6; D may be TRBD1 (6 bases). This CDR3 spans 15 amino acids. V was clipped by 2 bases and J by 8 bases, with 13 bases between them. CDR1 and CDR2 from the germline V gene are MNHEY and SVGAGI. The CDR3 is CASSYALQGYSPLHF. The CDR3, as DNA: TGTGCCAGCAGTTACGCATTACAGGGTTATTCACCCCTCCACTTT.

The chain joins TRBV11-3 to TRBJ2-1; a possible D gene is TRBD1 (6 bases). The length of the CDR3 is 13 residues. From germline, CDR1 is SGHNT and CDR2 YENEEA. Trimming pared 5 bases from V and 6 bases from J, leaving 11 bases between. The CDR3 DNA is TGTGCCAGCAGCCCGACAGGCAGCAATGAGCAGTTCTTC. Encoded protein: CASSPTGSNEQFF.

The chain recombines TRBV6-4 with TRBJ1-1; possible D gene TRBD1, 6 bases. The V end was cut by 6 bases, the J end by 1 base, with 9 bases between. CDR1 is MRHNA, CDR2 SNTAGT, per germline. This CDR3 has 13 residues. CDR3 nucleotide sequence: TGTGCCAGCAGCCAGGACAGGAACACTGAAGCTTTCTTT. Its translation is CASSQDRNTEAFF.

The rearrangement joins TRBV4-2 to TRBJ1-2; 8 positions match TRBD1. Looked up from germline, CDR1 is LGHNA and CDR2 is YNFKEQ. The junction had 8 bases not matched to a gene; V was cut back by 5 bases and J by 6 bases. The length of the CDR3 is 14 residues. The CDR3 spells CASSARGQGDGYTF. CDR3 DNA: TGTGCCAGCAGCGCTCGAGGACAGGGCGATGGCTACACCTTC.

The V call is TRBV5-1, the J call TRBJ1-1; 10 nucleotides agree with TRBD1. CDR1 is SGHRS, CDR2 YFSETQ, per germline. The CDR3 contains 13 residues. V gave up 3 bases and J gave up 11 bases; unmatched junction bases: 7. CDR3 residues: CASSSRQGAHAFF. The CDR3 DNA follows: TGCGCCAGCAGCTCTCGACAGGGGGCGCATGCTTTCTTT.

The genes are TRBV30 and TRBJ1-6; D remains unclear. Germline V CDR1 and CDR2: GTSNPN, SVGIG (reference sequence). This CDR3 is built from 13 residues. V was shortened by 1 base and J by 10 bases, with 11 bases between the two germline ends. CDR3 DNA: TGTGCCTGGAGTGGCAAACAGAGATCACCCCTCCACTTT. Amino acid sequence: CAWSGKQRSPLHF.